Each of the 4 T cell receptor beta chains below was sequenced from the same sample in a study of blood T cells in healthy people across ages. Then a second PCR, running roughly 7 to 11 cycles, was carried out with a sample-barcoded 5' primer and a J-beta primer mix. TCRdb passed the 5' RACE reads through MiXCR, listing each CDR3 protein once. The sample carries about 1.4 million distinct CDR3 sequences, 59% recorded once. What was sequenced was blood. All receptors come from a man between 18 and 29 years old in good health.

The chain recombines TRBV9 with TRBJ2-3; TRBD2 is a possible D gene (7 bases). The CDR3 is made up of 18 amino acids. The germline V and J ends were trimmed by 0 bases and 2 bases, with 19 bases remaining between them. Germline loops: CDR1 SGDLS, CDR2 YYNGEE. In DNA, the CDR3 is TGTGCCAGCAGCGTAGCGACTGTGGGGGGGCCCCTCACAGATACGCAGTATTTT. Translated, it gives CASSVATVGGPLTDTQYF.

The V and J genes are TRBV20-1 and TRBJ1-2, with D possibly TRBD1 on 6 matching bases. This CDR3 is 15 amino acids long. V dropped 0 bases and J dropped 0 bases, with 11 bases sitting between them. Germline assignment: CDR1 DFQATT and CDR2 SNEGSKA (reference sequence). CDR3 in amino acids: CSARETGTTNYGYTF. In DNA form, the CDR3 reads TGCAGTGCTAGAGAGACAGGAACGACTAACTATGGCTACACCTTC.

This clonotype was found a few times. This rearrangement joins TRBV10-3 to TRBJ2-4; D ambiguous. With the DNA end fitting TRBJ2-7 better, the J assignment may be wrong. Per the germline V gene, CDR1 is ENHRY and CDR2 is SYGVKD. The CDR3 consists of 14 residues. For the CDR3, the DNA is TGTGCCATCAGTGACCCGACACATTCCTACGAGCAGTACTTC. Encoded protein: CAISDPTHSYEQYF.

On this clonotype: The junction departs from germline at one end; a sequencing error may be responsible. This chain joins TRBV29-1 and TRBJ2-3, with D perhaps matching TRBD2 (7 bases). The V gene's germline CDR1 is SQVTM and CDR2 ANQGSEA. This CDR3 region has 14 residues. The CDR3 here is CSVAGGFGTDTQYF. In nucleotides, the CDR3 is TGCAGCGTTGCGGGGGGCTTTGGCACGGATACGCAGTATTTT.